This T cell receptor beta chain stems from a study of T cell repertoires in cytomegalovirus infection. Across the study: Researchers turned to recently identified HLA-C-restricted CMV epitopes as well as well-studied HLA-B-restricted ones. In public TCR beta signatures, there were indications of both CMV infection and matching HLA type. The study, taken as a whole, reports: The cumulative frequency of public TCR beta families distinguished individuals who carried CMV together with the relevant HLA. Clonotype analysis showed dominance of the ex vivo response by HLA-C-restricted CMV-specific TCR beta clonotypes.

This clonotype was picked up a small number of times. Its target is not known. TCRdb reprocessed the reads via MiXCR and lists one record per CDR3 protein. The profile covers 640,000 or so distinct CDR3 sequences, with around a third appearing a single time and 18% taken by the ten largest. V shed 5 bases, J shed 2 bases, and the junction held 11 bases outside the gene matches. The germline CDR1 and CDR2 sequences are SGHAT and FQNNGV. CDR3 length equals 17 residues. The receptor was derived from a human donor in good health (CMV status not recorded). Some clones in this sample may be carry-over from other donors' samples. The chain is built from TRBV11-2 and TRBJ2-3, with 9 bases aligning to TRBD2. This specimen consisted of cultured PBMCs, obtained from culture after CMV antigen stimulation. The DNA of the CDR3 is TGTGCCAGCAGCCCCCGGGGTAGCGGGGGTTTCACAGATACGCAGTATTTT. Translating gives CASSPRGSGGFTDTQYF.